The sequence of this T cell receptor (beta chain) was determined in a study of T cell clonotyping in hematopoietic cell transplantation. Study information: Recipient samples before transplant were obtained post-cytoreduction.

On this clone itself: What it recognizes is unknown.

Measured with immunoSEQ multiplex PCR; TCRdb has only the in-frame clones, and not every one. The data show 75,000 to 95,000 clones, with 90% to 97% seen just once and roughly 1.7% held by the top ten. Time point in this sample: recipient sample about 28 days before transplant, after cytoreduction. Overall study findings and caveats: CD4 and CD8 repertoire contributions could not be separated without sorting.

This CDR3 has 12 amino acids. Trimming took 7 bases from V and 0 from J, leaving 6 bases between them. Germline CDR1 reads SGHVS; CDR2 reads FQNEAQ. V and J are TRBV7-8 and TRBJ1-1; no firm D call. This TCR derives from a woman in her forties or fifties with acute myeloid leukemia. Some clones in this sample may be carry-over from other donors' samples. The material sequenced was peripheral blood mononuclear cells, taken before stem cell transplant. The CDR3 is CASKNMNTEAFF. The DNA of the CDR3 is TGTGCCAGCAAGAATATGAACACTGAAGCTTTCTTT.